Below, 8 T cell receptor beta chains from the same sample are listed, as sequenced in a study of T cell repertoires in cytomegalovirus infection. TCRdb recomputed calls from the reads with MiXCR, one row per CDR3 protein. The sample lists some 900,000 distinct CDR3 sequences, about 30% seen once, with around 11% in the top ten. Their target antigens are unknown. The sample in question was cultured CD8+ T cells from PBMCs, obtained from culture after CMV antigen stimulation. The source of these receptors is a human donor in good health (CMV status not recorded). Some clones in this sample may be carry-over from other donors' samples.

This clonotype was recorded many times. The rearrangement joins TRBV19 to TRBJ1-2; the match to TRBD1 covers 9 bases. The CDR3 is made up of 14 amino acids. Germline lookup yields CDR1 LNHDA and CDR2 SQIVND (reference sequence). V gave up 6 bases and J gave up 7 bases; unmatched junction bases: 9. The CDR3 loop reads CASSMPDRGFGYTF. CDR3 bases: TGTGCCAGTAGCATGCCGGACAGGGGTTTTGGCTACACCTTC.

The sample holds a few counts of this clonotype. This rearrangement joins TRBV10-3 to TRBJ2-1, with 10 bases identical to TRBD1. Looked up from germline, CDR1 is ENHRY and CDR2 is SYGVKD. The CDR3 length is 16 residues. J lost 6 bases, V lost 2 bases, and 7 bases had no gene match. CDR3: CAISERGQGVGNEQFF. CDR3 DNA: TGTGCCATCAGTGAGCGTGGACAGGGGGTAGGCAATGAGCAGTTCTTC.

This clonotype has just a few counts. The CDR3 sequence: CASSFEVGELFF. CDR3 coding DNA: TGTGCCAGCAGTTTCGAGGTCGGGGAGCTGTTTTTT. The rearrangement joins TRBV6-2 or TRBV6-3 to TRBJ2-2; no clear D. V shed 4 bases and J shed 7 bases, with 7 bases lying between them. The germline gives CDR1 MNHEY, CDR2 SVGEGT. CDR3 length equals 12 residues.

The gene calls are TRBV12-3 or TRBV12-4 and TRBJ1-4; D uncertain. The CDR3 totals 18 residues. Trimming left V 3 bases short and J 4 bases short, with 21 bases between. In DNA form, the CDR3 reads TGTGCCAGCAGTTTCGGATCCCTCATACAGATCGATAATGAAAAACTGTTTTTT. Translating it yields CASSFGSLIQIDNEKLFF.

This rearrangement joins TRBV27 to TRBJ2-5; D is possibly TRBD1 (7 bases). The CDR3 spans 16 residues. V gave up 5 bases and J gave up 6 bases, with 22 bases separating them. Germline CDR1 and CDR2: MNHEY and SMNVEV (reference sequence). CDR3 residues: CASSPYPDRAGKTQYF. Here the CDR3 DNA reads TGTGCCAGCAGTCCCTACCCTGACAGGGCGGGGAAGACCCAGTACTTC.

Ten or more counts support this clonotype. DNA for the CDR3: TGTGCCAGCAGTTTATACAGGGGAAATCAGCCCCAGCATTTT. Amino acids: CASSLYRGNQPQHF. The J gene is TRBJ1-5, the V gene TRBV12-3 or TRBV12-4, with TRBD1 identical over 7 bases. After removal of 2 bases from V and 4 bases from J, the junction contained 2 bases not matched to a gene. The CDR3 contains 14 residues.

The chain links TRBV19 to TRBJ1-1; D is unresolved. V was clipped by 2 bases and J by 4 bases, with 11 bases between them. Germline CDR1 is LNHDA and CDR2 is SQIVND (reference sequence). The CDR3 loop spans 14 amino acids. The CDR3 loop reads CASSIKEGGTEAFF. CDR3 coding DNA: TGTGCCAGTAGTATAAAGGAGGGTGGCACTGAAGCTTTCTTT. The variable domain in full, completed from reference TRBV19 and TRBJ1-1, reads DGGITQSPKYLFRKEGQNVTLSCEQNLNHDAMYWYRQDPGQGLRLIYYSQIVNDFQKGDIAEGYSVSREKKESFPLTVTSAQKNPTAFYLCASSIKEGGTEAFFGQGTRLTVV.

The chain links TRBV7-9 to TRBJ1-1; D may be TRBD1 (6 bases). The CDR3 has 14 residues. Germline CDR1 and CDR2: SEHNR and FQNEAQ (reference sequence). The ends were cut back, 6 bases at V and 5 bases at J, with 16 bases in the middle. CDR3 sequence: CASRHGGAGTEAFF. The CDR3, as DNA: TGTGCCAGCAGGCACGGGGGCGCCGGAACTGAAGCTTTCTTT.